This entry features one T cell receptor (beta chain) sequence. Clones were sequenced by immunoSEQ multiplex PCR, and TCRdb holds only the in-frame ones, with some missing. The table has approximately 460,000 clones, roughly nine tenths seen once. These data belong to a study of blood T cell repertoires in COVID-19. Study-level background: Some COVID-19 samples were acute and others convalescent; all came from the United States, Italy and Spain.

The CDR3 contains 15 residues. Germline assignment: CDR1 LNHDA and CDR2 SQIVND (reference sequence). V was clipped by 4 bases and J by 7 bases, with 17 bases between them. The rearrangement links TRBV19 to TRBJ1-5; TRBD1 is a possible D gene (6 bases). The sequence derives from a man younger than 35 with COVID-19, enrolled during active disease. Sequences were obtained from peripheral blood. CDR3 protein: CASSRYREEEQPQHF. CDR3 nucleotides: TGTGCCAGTAGTAGATACAGGGAAGAAGAACAGCCCCAGCATTTT.